Each of the 14 T cell receptor beta chains below was sequenced from the same sample in a study of T cell repertoires in cytomegalovirus infection. TCRdb called the reads again in MiXCR, with one record for every CDR3 protein. Seen here are about 920,000 distinct CDR3 sequences, approximately 33% observed once, and the top ten hold 13%. No antigen has been identified for these receptors. The source was cultured CD8+ T cells from PBMCs, collected from culture after CMV antigen stimulation. The receptor source for this set is a human donor in good health (CMV status not recorded). Some clones in this sample may be carry-over from other donors' samples.

The rearrangement uses TRBV4-3 and TRBJ1-6; TRBD1 matches 10 bases. This CDR3 has 16 residues. The trim removed 1 base at V and 6 bases at J, leaving 3 bases unmatched. In germline, CDR1 is LGHNA, CDR2 YSLEER. As DNA, the CDR3 is TGCGCCAGCAGCCAAGCGGGGACAGGGGCTAATTCACCCCTCCACTTT. Protein: CASSQAGTGANSPLHF.

This clonotype occurred a few times. The chain joins TRBV24-1 to TRBJ1-5, with unresolved D. The CDR3 runs 13 residues. Trimming stripped 4 bases from V and 5 bases from J, with 8 bases between. Germline V gives CDR1 KGHDR, CDR2 SFDVKD. As DNA, the CDR3 is TGTGCCACCAGTGAGGGCAGTCATCAGCCCCAGCATTTT. Residues: CATSEGSHQPQHF.

V usage is TRBV6-1 and J usage is TRBJ1-4, with TRBD1 identical over 8 bases. The CDR3 is 17 residues long. Germline V lookup: CDR1 MNHNS, CDR2 SASEGT. V lost 6 bases, J lost 1 base, and 10 bases stayed unmatched. The CDR3 DNA is TGTGCCAGCAGCCACGGCGGGACAGGAGTAACTAATGAAAAACTGTTTTTT. Translated, it gives CASSHGGTGVTNEKLFF.

A note on this clonotype: This may be a read error: a much more frequent sequence differs by one nucleotide. The V and J genes are TRBV7-8 and TRBJ2-1, with D perhaps TRBD2 (6 bases). Germline V CDR1 and CDR2: SGHVS, FQNEAQ. CDR3 size: 15 residues. V lost 1 base and J lost 4, with 11 bases in between. CDR3 nucleotide sequence: TGTGCCAGCAGCTTAGTAGCGGAGGTTTACAATGAGCAGTTCTTC. It translates to CASSLVAEVYNEQFF.

This clonotype was detected only a few times. The rearrangement links TRBV4-3 to TRBJ1-3, with no clear D. The CDR3 is made up of 13 amino acids. Germline CDR1 and CDR2: LGHNA and YSLEER. The V gene lost 2 bases and the J gene lost 4 bases, with 6 bases spanning the gap. In nucleotides, the CDR3 is TGCGCCAGCAGCCAAACGGGGGGAAACACCATATATTTT. Encoded protein: CASSQTGGNTIYF.

The rearrangement joins TRBV6-5 to TRBJ2-1; 10 bases are shared with TRBD2. CDR1 MNHEY and CDR2 SVGAGI come from the germline V gene. This CDR3 comprises 16 residues. Trimming cost V 2 bases and J 3 bases; bases outside gene matches: 4. As DNA, the CDR3 is TGTGCCAGCAGTTACAGCGGGGGGGGTGGCTACAATGAGCAGTTCTTC. Translated: CASSYSGGGGYNEQFF.

This chain connects TRBV6-5 to TRBJ2-3; D not certain. Germline CDR1 MNHEY, CDR2 SVGAGI. The CDR3 spans 13 residues. V was cut by 6 bases and J by 2 bases, with 9 bases left in between. For the CDR3, the DNA is TGTGCCAGCAGCCGACCGAACACAGATACGCAGTATTTT. Amino acid sequence: CASSRPNTDTQYF.

This clonotype was counted only a few times. The chain couples TRBV6-6 to TRBJ1-2; D is perhaps TRBD1 (5 bases). The CDR3 covers 15 residues. Germline assignment: CDR1 MNHNY and CDR2 SVGAGI (reference sequence). Trimming took off 5 bases at V and 0 bases at J, with 13 bases between the two ends. The CDR3: CASSPSSTANYGYTF. Written as DNA, the CDR3 is TGTGCCAGCAGTCCCTCATCGACAGCTAACTATGGCTACACCTTC.

This clonotype has just a few counts. This chain joins TRBV12-3 or TRBV12-4 and TRBJ2-5; tentative D call: TRBD1 (5 bases). This CDR3 contains 14 residues. V was clipped by 7 bases and J by 7 bases, with 19 bases between them. Here the CDR3 reads CASTPGLGLGTQYF. The CDR3, as DNA: TGTGCCAGCACCCCGGGCCTGGGGCTGGGGACCCAGTACTTC.

This clonotype was picked up many times. The chain uses TRBV7-6 and TRBJ1-1; no clear D gene. The germline gives CDR1 SGHVS, CDR2 FNYEAQ. V was clipped by 1 base and J by 4 bases, with 10 bases between them. The CDR3 length is 14 residues. This CDR3 is CASSLGVGGTEAFF. CDR3 bases: TGTGCCAGCAGCTTAGGAGTAGGCGGCACTGAAGCTTTCTTT.

This clonotype came up many times. This chain joins TRBV7-8 and TRBJ2-3; a possible D gene is TRBD1 (6 bases). V was shortened by 0 bases and J by 2 bases, with 9 bases between the two germline ends. The CDR3 consists of 15 residues. The germline gives CDR1 SGHVS, CDR2 FQNEAQ. In DNA form, the CDR3 reads TGTGCCAGCAGCTTAGCTGGACAGCTCACAGATACGCAGTATTTT. Encoded protein: CASSLAGQLTDTQYF.

This clonotype has just one count. The V gene is TRBV2, the J gene TRBJ2-1, with a tentative D call TRBD2 (7 bases). The CDR3 spans 16 residues. With 7 bases removed from V and 7 bases from J, the gap between germline ends came to 23 bases. Germline V gene data show CDR1 as SNHLY and CDR2 as FYNNEI. This chain's CDR3 is CASTVFGGGAGNEQFF. CDR3 in DNA: TGTGCCAGCACCGTCTTTGGTGGGGGGGCTGGGAATGAGCAGTTCTTC.

Comment on this clonotype: This may come from a read error, since a much larger clone is one base off. The genes are TRBV6-5 and TRBJ2-6; D is possibly TRBD2 (7 bases). CDR1 MNHEY and CDR2 SVGAGI come from the germline V gene. The CDR3 is made up of 15 amino acids. For the CDR3, the DNA is TGTGCCAGCAGTTACGCGCGGGCGGGGGCCAACGTCATGACTTTC. Its protein product is CASSYARAGANVMTF.

The chain is built from TRBV25-1 and TRBJ2-5; a possible D gene is TRBD2 (5 bases). CDR1 and CDR2 from the germline V gene are MGHDK and SYGVNS. The germline V and J ends were trimmed by 5 bases and 5 bases, with 21 bases remaining between them. The CDR3 consists of 16 residues. The CDR3 nucleotides are TGTGCCAGCAGTCCCCAGGAGGCTCCCCGCGCGGAGACCCAGTACTTC. Translation: CASSPQEAPRAETQYF.